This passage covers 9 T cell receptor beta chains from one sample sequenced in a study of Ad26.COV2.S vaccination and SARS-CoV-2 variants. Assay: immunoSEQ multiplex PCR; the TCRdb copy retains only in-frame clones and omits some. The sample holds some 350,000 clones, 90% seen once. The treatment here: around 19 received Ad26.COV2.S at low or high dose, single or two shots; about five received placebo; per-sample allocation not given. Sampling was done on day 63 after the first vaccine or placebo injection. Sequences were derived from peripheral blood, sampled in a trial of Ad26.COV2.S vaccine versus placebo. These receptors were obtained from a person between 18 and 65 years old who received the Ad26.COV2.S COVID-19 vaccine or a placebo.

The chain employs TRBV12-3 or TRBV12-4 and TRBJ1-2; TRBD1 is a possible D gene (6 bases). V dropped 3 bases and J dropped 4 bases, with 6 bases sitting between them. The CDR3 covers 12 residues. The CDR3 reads CASSLTGYGYTF. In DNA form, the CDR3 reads TGTGCCAGCAGTTTGACAGGCTATGGCTACACCTTC.

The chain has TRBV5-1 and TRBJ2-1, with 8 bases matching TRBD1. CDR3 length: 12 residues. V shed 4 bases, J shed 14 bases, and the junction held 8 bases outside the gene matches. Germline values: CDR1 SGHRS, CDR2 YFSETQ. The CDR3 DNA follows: TGCGCCAGCAGCCGAGGACAGGGAGAGGAGTTCTTC. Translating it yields CASSRGQGEEFF.

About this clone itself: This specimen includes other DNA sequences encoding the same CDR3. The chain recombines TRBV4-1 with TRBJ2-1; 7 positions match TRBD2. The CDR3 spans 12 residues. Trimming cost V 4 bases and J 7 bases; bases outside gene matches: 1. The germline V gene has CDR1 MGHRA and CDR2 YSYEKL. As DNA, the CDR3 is TGCGCCAGCAGCCTGGGGGGGAATGAGCAGTTCTTC. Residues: CASSLGGNEQFF.

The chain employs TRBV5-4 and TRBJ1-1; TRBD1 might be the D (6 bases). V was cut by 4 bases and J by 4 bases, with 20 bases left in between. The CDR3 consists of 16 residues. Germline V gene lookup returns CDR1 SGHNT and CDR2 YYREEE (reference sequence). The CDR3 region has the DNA TGTGCCAGCAGCCCTGGGAGGACAGATAGGTCCACTGAAGCTTTCTTT. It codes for CASSPGRTDRSTEAFF.

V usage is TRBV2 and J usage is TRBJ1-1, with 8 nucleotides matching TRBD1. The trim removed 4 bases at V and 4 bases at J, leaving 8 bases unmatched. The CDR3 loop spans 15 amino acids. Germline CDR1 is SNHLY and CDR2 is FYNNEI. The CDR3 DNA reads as TGTGCCAGCAGTGGACAGACAGGGGTGGGCACTGAAGCTTTCTTT. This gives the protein CASSGQTGVGTEAFF. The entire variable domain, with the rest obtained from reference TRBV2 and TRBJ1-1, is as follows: EPEVTQTPSHQVTQMGQEVILRCVPISNHLYFYWYRQILGQKVEFLVSFYNNEISEKSEIFDDQFSVERPDGSNFTLKIRSTKLEDSAMYFCASSGQTGVGTEAFFGQGTRLTVV.

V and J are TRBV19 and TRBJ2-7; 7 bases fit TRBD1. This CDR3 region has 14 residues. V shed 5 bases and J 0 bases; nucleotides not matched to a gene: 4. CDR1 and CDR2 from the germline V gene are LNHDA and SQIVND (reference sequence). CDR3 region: CASSPRQGSYEQYV. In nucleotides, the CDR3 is TGTGCCAGTAGTCCCCGACAGGGCTCCTACGAGCAGTACGTC.

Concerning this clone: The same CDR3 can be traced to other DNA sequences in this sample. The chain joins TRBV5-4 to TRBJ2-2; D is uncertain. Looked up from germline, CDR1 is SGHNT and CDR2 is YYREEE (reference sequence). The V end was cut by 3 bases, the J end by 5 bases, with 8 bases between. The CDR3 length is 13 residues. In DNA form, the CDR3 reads TGTGCCAGCAGCTCGGCCAATACCGGGGAGCTGTTTTTT. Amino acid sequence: CASSSANTGELFF.

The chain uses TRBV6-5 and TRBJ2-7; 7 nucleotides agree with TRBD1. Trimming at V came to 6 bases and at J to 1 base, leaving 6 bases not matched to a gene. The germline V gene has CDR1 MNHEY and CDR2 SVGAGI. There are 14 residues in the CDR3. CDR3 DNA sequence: TGTGCCAGCAGACCTCCGGGACAGTCCTACGAGCAGTACGTC. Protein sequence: CASRPPGQSYEQYV.

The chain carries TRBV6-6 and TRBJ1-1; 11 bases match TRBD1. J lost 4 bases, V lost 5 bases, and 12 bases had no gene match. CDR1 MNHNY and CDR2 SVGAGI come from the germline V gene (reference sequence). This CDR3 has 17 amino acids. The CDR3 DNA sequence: TGTGCCAGCAGTCCTTTCGGACAGGGGGCAAGAGTCACTGAAGCTTTCTTT. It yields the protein CASSPFGQGARVTEAFF.